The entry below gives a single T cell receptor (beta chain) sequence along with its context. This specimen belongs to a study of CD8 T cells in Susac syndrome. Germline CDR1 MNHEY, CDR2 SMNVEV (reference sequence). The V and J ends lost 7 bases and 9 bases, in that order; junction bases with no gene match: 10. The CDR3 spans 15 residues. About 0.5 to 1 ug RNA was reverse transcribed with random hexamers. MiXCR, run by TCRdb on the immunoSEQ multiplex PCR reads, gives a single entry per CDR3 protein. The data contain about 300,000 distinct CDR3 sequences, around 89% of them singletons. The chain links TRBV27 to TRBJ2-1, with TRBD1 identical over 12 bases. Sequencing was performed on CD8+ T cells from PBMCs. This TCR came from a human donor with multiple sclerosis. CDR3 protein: CASKLPGQGAGEQFF. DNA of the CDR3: TGTGCCAGCAAATTGCCGGGACAGGGGGCGGGTGAGCAGTTCTTC.